The source of this T cell receptor beta chain is a study of vaccination and CD4 T cells after COVID-19. Study-level background: The convalescent group had six males, four females, seven Caucasians, two Asians, one multiracial. Samples taken post-COVID came a median roughly 97 days after diagnosis, ranging from 35 to 161.

Cultured CD4+ T cell DNA underwent sequencing with the Oncomine TCR Beta short-read assay. TCRdb ran MiXCR on the PCR reads and lists one entry per CDR3 protein. The table lists about 16,000 distinct CDR3 sequences, about 40% of them singletons. The CDR3 length is 13 residues. Per the germline V gene, CDR1 is SEHNR and CDR2 is FQNEAQ (reference sequence). Trimming cost V 3 bases and J 2 bases, with 7 bases left between them. This clonotype was counted between two and nine times. What it recognizes is unknown. The treatment: roughly 11-day PBMC culture with coronavirus spike peptide pools or control peptides (ViraFEST assay). ViraFEST sequenced TCRs after peptide-pool expansion of antigen-specific T cells.

The input for sequencing was CD4+ T cells from blood, cultured in vitro, taken before SARS-CoV-2 vaccination. The chain links TRBV7-9 to TRBJ2-5; D remains ambiguous. The source is a human donor who received a COVID-19 vaccine. CDR3 sequence: CASSLGRQETQYF. The CDR3 coding sequence is TGTGCCAGCAGCTTGGGTCGGCAAGAGACCCAGTACTTC.